The following is a T cell receptor beta chain sequence with its context. This receptor's antigen is unknown. One base away there is no much larger clone; base qualities are not given. The data derive from a study of blood T cell repertoires in COVID-19 (dated by TCRdb to the early 2020s). Regarding the study in general: Samples covering the acute and convalescent phases of COVID-19 were provided by collaborators in the United States, Italy and Spain. The prospective study material was composed of cDNA or gDNA derived from T cells, B-cell-depleted T cells, or PBMCs. The sample metadata nearly always contained a de-identified subject ID, COVID-19 status, age in years and sex. The dataset comprised deeply sampled blood TCRbeta repertoires from subjects exposed to, actively infected with, or recovered from COVID-19. The samples were drawn from two sources: the first 160 participants of the ongoing ImmuneRACE study, and approximately 1,300 subjects contributed by 6 global collaborators. Where available, HLA class I and class II types were taken from metadata supplied by the sample provider and were not determined by assay-based typing. The repertoires were released in a freely available public database meant as a resource for research on the immune response to SARS-CoV-2.

V was cut back by 1 base and J by 0 bases, leaving a gap of 13 bases between them. From a lookup of the germline V gene, CDR1 and CDR2 are LGHNA and YNFKEQ. Including the terminal cysteine and phenylalanine, the CDR3 comprises 16 residues. Only the CDR3 part of the read is kept: 48 bases, read in frame from the first base. What the work shows at the level of the full study, not this receptor alone: The quantity of clinical and demographic metadata differed by source and by participant and was supplied without curation.

Collaborating institutions collected whole blood in K2EDTA tubes following their own protocols. For TCRbeta analysis, collaborator samples were shipped as frozen whole blood, as isolated PBMCs, or as DNA extracted from either sample type. TCRbeta CDR3 regions were amplified from genomic DNA by means of the immunoSEQ Assay, a bias-controlled multiplex PCR. The paper's data handling went like this. Within the assay, amplification of reference gene primers was used to estimate how many nucleated cells each sample contained. To quantify the absolute abundance of each unique TCRbeta CDR3 rearrangement, sequence reads were collapsed and filtered. For each sample, productive Simpson clonality was calculated as the square root of Simpson's diversity index over productive rearrangements. TCRdb obtained this table from immuneACCESS and retained in-frame rearrangements with V and J assigned. These tables miss some clones; where compared with another copy, unresolved V genes account for less than half of the shortfall, and the remainder is unexplained. The V and J calls and the clone size are those of that table, but D and trimming were determined from the DNA. Here the sample has about 240,000 clones; about four fifths occur a single time. More than 8% of the sample goes to the ten largest clones.

The rearranged segments are TRBV4-2 and TRBJ2-7; the D region possibly corresponds to TRBD1 (6 bases align). The sequence was collected from an elderly woman with acute or convalescent COVID-19. Sequencing was done on a sample of peripheral blood. The CDR3 region: CASSQVSGAVSYEQYF. The DNA sequence reads TGTGCCAGCAGCCAAGTTTCAGGGGCGGTCTCCTACGAGCAGTACTTC.